The 11 T cell receptor beta chains in this list originate from one sample, sequenced in a study of blood T cell repertoires in COVID-19. The assay was immunoSEQ multiplex PCR, and TCRdb's table has in-frame clones only and misses some. The table has approximately 210,000 clones, 80% seen once. Sequencing was done on a sample of PBMCs or T cells enriched from blood (not recorded which). These receptors all come from a man aged 25 to 40 with acute COVID-19.

This chain joins TRBV3-1 (or the pseudogene TRBV3-2) and TRBJ2-1, with TRBD2 identical over 10 bases. V was clipped by 5 bases and J by 7 bases; unmatched bases: 11. Looked up from germline, CDR1 is LGHDT and CDR2 is YNNKEL (reference sequence). The CDR3 totals 16 residues. The CDR3 coding sequence is TGTGCCAGCAGCTCCTTACTAAGCGGGGGGGCTAATGAGCAGTTCTTC. Amino acid sequence: CASSSLLSGGANEQFF.

The chain links TRBV7-2 to TRBJ1-1; TRBD1 aligns across 7 bases. Germline V lookup: CDR1 SGHTA, CDR2 FQGNSA. The CDR3 covers 16 residues. V shed 0 bases and J 0 bases; nucleotides not matched to a gene: 4. DNA for the CDR3: TGTGCCAGCAGCTTAGCGGGGACAGCAATGAACACTGAAGCTTTCTTT. It is translated as CASSLAGTAMNTEAFF.

This clone showed up just a few times. The gene calls are TRBV5-1 and TRBJ2-3; D is possibly TRBD1 (5 bases). Between the trimmed V and J ends, which lost 8 bases and 0 bases, there was a span of 16 bases. This CDR3 contains 15 residues. The germline gives CDR1 SGHRS, CDR2 YFSETQ. As DNA, the CDR3 is TGCGCCAGTCAACCCCACAGGAGCAGCACAGATACGCAGTATTTT. Translation: CASQPHRSSTDTQYF.

The chain has TRBV25-1 and TRBJ1-6, with 7 positions matching TRBD1. The CDR3 loop spans 14 amino acids. V gave up 2 bases and J gave up 10 bases; unmatched junction bases: 5. Germline assignment: CDR1 MGHDK and CDR2 SYGVNS. The CDR3 is CASSEVQGRSPLHF. CDR3 nucleotide sequence: TGTGCCAGCAGTGAAGTACAGGGGAGGTCACCCCTCCACTTT.

This clone turned up a few times. The chain is built from TRBV6-1 and TRBJ1-6; no clear D gene. This CDR3 comprises 12 residues. CDR1 MNHNS and CDR2 SASEGT come from the germline V gene. Trimming took off 3 bases at V and 13 bases at J, with 10 bases between the two ends. The CDR3 is CASSDRSSPLHF. In DNA, the CDR3 is TGTGCCAGCAGTGACAGGTCCTCCCCCCTCCACTTT.

The V call is TRBV7-3, the J call TRBJ2-3; no clear D gene. The CDR3 has 15 amino acids. V lost 2 bases to trimming and J lost 2 bases, with 11 bases between them. Germline lookup yields CDR1 SGHTA and CDR2 FQGTGA. In DNA form, the CDR3 reads TGTGCCAGCAGCTTATCCCTGTCGTACACAGATACGCAGTATTTT. Its translation is CASSLSLSYTDTQYF.

The chain is built from TRBV6-4 and TRBJ2-2, with no clear D. V was pared by 5 bases and J by 3 bases, with 4 bases between. The CDR3 length is 12 residues. Germline CDR1 is MRHNA and CDR2 is SNTAGT. The CDR3 loop is CASSTDTGELFF. The CDR3 DNA follows: TGTGCCAGCAGTACAGACACCGGGGAGCTGTTTTTT.

The V gene is TRBV6-5, the J gene TRBJ1-2; 8 positions agree with TRBD1. CDR1 is MNHEY and CDR2 is SVGAGI in the germline V gene. CDR3 size: 14 residues. Trimming took 7 bases from V and 4 from J; bases not matched to a gene: 8. The CDR3 DNA sequence: TGTGCCAGCACGACAGGGGCGTTTGGCTATGGCTACACCTTC. It yields the protein CASTTGAFGYGYTF.

The V and J genes are TRBV7-9 and TRBJ1-5, with 8 bases aligning to TRBD1. The CDR3 length is 16 residues. Germline CDR1 and CDR2: SEHNR and FQNEAQ (reference sequence). With V trimmed by 4 bases and J by 5 bases, 10 bases remained unmatched. The DNA for the CDR3 is TGTGCCAGCAGCTCGGGGACAGGAGCCACCGATCAGCCCCAGCATTTT. Translated: CASSSGTGATDQPQHF.

The V call is TRBV21-1, the J call TRBJ1-6; the listed D gene, TRBD1, was not tested against the DNA. TRBV21-1 represents a pseudogene. The CDR3 has 14 amino acids. The chain's CDR3 is CASENRGYNSPLHF. CDR3 DNA: TGTGCCAGCGAGAACAGGGGTTATAATTCACCCCTCCACTTT.

This clone appeared a single time. This rearrangement joins TRBV13 to TRBJ2-2; 11 nucleotides align to TRBD2. The V gene end was trimmed by 5 bases and the J gene end by 0 bases; junction bases not matched to a gene: 5. This CDR3 is 17 amino acids long. Per the germline V gene, CDR1 is PRHDT and CDR2 is FYEKMQ (reference sequence). CDR3 sequence: CASSRLAGSTNTGELFF. The DNA for the CDR3 is TGTGCCAGCAGCAGACTAGCGGGGAGCACGAACACCGGGGAGCTGTTTTTT.